One and the same sample provided the 16 T cell receptor beta chains below, sequenced in a study of T cell repertoires in cytomegalovirus infection. TCRdb re-called the reads with MiXCR, one entry per CDR3 protein. The repertoire consists of 600,000 to 700,000 distinct CDR3 sequences, with roughly a third occurring once and the leading ten covering 15% to 20%. Their cognate antigens are unknown. Sequences were derived from cultured PBMCs, sampled from culture after CMV antigen stimulation. All receptors derive from a human donor in good health (CMV status not recorded). Some clones in this sample may be carry-over from other donors' samples.

This clonotype was detected ten times or more. The genes are TRBV7-2 and TRBJ1-4, with TRBD1 matching over 8 bases. The CDR3 sequence is 14 residues long. J was trimmed by 8 bases and V by 6 bases; bases with no gene match: 8. CDR1 SGHTA and CDR2 FQGNSA come from the germline V gene. The CDR3 DNA is TGTGCCAGCAGATCCAGGGGGCAGGAAGAAAAACTGTTTTTT. Protein product: CASRSRGQEEKLFF.

The chain couples TRBV4-1 to TRBJ1-2; no reliable D call. The CDR3 spans 15 residues. The germline gives CDR1 MGHRA, CDR2 YSYEKL. Between the trimmed V and J ends, which lost 4 bases and 0 bases, there was a span of 12 bases. CDR3 in amino acids: CASSPRASTNYGYTF. The CDR3 coding sequence is TGCGCCAGCAGCCCCCGGGCCAGTACTAACTATGGCTACACCTTC.

This clonotype was counted ten times or more. The genes are TRBV7-8 and TRBJ2-2; 9 bases align to TRBD1. The V segment lost 2 bases and the J segment 3 bases; nucleotides outside the gene matches: 7. Looked up from germline, CDR1 is SGHVS and CDR2 is FQNEAQ. The CDR3 covers 17 residues. The CDR3 nucleotides are TGTGCCAGCAGCTTAAGACAGGGGGAAGTTTACACCGGGGAGCTGTTTTTT. Its protein is CASSLRQGEVYTGELFF.

This clonotype was recorded at least ten times. The rearrangement uses TRBV7-2 and TRBJ1-5; D gene unclear. CDR1 is SGHTA, CDR2 FQGNSA, per germline. Between the trimmed V and J ends, which lost 5 bases and 4 bases, there was a span of 15 bases. The CDR3 spans 15 residues. The CDR3 DNA reads TGTGCCAGCAGCCCCCTGGGAGCCGAAAATCAGCCCCAGCATTTT. Its protein is CASSPLGAENQPQHF.

The J gene is TRBJ1-5, the V gene TRBV3-1; D not certain. The CDR3 covers 12 residues. Trimming shortened V by 3 bases and J by 5 bases, and 5 bases separated the two germline ends. From germline, CDR1 is LGHDT and CDR2 YNNKEL (reference sequence). The CDR3 DNA reads TGTGCCAGCAGCCAGAGGGATCAGCCCCAGCATTTT. Protein product: CASSQRDQPQHF.

The V and J genes are TRBV7-8 and TRBJ2-5; a weak D match, TRBD2 (6 bases). With 5 bases removed from V and 2 bases from J, the gap between germline ends came to 12 bases. Per germline, CDR1 SGHVS and CDR2 FQNEAQ. This CDR3 contains 14 residues. The chain's CDR3 is CASSHQRVQETQYF. DNA for the CDR3: TGTGCCAGCAGCCATCAGCGGGTACAAGAGACCCAGTACTTC.

This sequence joins TRBV12-3 or TRBV12-4 and TRBJ2-3; D perhaps matches TRBD1 (6 bases). The CDR3 runs to 13 residues. Trimming removed 3 bases at V and 5 bases at J, with 9 bases between. DNA for the CDR3: TGTGCCAGCAGTTTGCAGGGGAGAGATACGCAGTATTTT. Protein product: CASSLQGRDTQYF.

The V and J genes are TRBV15 and TRBJ2-2; D perhaps matches TRBD1 (5 bases). The CDR3 totals 15 residues. Per the germline V gene, CDR1 is LNHNV and CDR2 is YYDKDF (reference sequence). V shed 2 bases and J shed 7 bases, with 14 bases lying between them. The DNA of the CDR3 is TGTGCCACCAGCAGACCGAGACAGATTTACGGGGAGCTGTTTTTT. As protein: CATSRPRQIYGELFF. The whole variable domain, filled in from reference TRBV15 and TRBJ2-2, reads DAMVIQNPRYQVTQFGKPVTLSCSQTLNHNVMYWYQQKSSQAPKLLFHYYDKDFNNEADTPDNFQSRRPNTSFCFLDIRSPGLGDTAMYLCATSRPRQIYGELFFGEGSRLTVL.

The chain links TRBV2 to TRBJ2-5, with a weak D call TRBD2 (6 bases). The CDR3 extends over 15 amino acids. V was clipped by 4 bases and J by 2 bases, with 14 bases between them. Germline values: CDR1 SNHLY, CDR2 FYNNEI. CDR3 in amino acids: CASSAPGDLQETQYF. For the CDR3, the DNA is TGTGCCAGCAGTGCCCCCGGGGACTTACAAGAGACCCAGTACTTC.

This chain connects TRBV7-9 to TRBJ1-6; maybe TRBD1 (6 bases). The germline V and J ends were trimmed by 4 bases and 7 bases, with 8 bases remaining between them. There are 13 residues in the CDR3. Germline V gene sequence: CDR1 SEHNR, CDR2 FQNEAQ (reference sequence). The CDR3 DNA follows: TGTGCCAGCAGCTACAGGGAAAATTCACCCCTCCACTTT. Its translation: CASSYRENSPLHF.

The chain is built from TRBV20-1 and TRBJ1-2; 8 bases align to TRBD1. This CDR3 has 13 amino acids. CDR1 DFQATT and CDR2 SNEGSKA come from the germline V gene (reference sequence). The V segment lost 6 bases and the J segment 4 bases; nucleotides outside the gene matches: 7. CDR3 bases: TGCAGTGCCTCGGGACAGGTCATCTATGGCTACACCTTC. Amino acid sequence: CSASGQVIYGYTF.

V is TRBV12-3 or TRBV12-4 and J is TRBJ1-5; perhaps TRBD1 as D (6 bases). V lost 6 bases and J 5 bases, leaving 11 bases between the germline ends. The CDR3 is 13 residues long. CDR3 protein: CASRNKGDQPQHF. CDR3 nucleotides: TGTGCCAGCAGAAACAAGGGGGATCAGCCCCAGCATTTT.

The rearrangement uses TRBV7-6 and TRBJ2-3, with a possible D match to TRBD1 (8 bases). The CDR3 sequence is 17 residues long. Per the germline V gene, CDR1 is SGHVS and CDR2 is FNYEAQ. Deletions cut 6 bases from V and 2 bases from J, with 21 bases between. In DNA form, the CDR3 reads TGTGCCAGCAGACAGAGCGGGACAGGACGACCCACAGATACGCAGTATTTT. This codes for CASRQSGTGRPTDTQYF. Looking up the rest from reference TRBV7-6 and TRBJ2-3 gives the full variable domain: GAGVSQSPRYKVTKRGQDVALRCDPISGHVSLYWYRQALGQGPEFLTYFNYEAQQDKSGLPNDRFSAERPEGSISTLTIQRTEQRDSAMYRCASRQSGTGRPTDTQYFGPGTRLTVL.

This clonotype came up once. One end of the junction does not line up with germline, which may come from a read error. This chain joins TRBV6-6 and TRBJ1-3; tentatively, D is TRBD1 (5 bases). Germline V CDR1 and CDR2: MNHNY, SVGAGI (reference sequence). This CDR3 is built from 14 residues. The CDR3 sequence: CASSYSLTVDTIYF. CDR3 DNA sequence: TGTGCCAGCAGTTACTCCCTTACTGTGGACACCATATATTTC.

The chain uses TRBV20-1 and TRBJ2-7, with D maybe TRBD2 (5 bases). Per the germline V gene, CDR1 is DFQATT and CDR2 is SNEGSKA (reference sequence). V was clipped by 5 bases and J by 4 bases, with 12 bases between them. This CDR3 region has 12 residues. This CDR3 is CSAQRVRYEQYF. The CDR3 nucleotides read TGCAGTGCTCAGAGGGTCCGTTACGAGCAGTACTTC.

This clonotype was seen a few times. This chain uses TRBV7-2 with TRBJ1-5; a weak D match, TRBD1 (6 bases). The V gene lost 5 bases and the J gene lost 4 bases, with 15 bases spanning the gap. Germline-derived CDR1 and CDR2 are SGHTA and FQGNSA. This CDR3 contains 15 residues. CDR3 loop: CASSLFGTSNQPQHF. Written as DNA, the CDR3 is TGTGCCAGCAGCCTCTTTGGGACATCAAATCAGCCCCAGCATTTT.